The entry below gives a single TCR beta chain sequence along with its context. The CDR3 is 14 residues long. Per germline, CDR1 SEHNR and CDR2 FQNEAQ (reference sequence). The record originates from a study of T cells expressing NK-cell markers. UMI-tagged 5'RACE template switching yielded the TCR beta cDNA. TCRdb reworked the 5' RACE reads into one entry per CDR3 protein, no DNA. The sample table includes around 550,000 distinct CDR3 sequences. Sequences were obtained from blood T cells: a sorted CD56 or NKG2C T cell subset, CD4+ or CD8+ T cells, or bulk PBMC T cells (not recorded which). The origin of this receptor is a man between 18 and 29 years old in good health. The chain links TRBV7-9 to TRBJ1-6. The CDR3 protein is CASSLEADNSPLHF.